The next 9 T cell receptor beta chains were all read from a single sample in a study of blood T cell repertoires in COVID-19 (dated by TCRdb to 2020 to 2022). The library relied on the immunoSEQ multiplex PCR assay. TCRdb provides this immuneACCESS table in a form limited to in-frame rearrangements. Some clones are lacking; in checked studies, under half of them reflect an unresolved V gene, and why the rest are absent is not known. This sample comprises roughly 330,000 clones, around 80% of them detected only once. The ten most abundant clones make up about 1.2% of the sample. Source material: peripheral blood. The receptor source for this set is a woman in her fifties or sixties with acute or convalescent COVID-19.

V gene TRBV10-1 combines with J gene TRBJ1-2, with D hard to call. This CDR3 comprises 14 residues. The V end was cut by 0 bases, the J end by 4 bases, with 9 bases between. Germline V gene sequence: CDR1 WNHNN, CDR2 SYGVQD (reference sequence). The CDR3 DNA sequence: TGCGCCAGCAGTGAGTCCGGCAGCGGCTATGGCTACACCTTC. This codes for CASSESGSGYGYTF.

The chain couples TRBV7-3 to TRBJ1-3, with D unclear. The germline gives CDR1 SGHTA, CDR2 FQGTGA. Between the trimmed V and J ends, which lost 5 bases and 4 bases, there was a span of 9 bases. The CDR3 consists of 13 residues. The CDR3 DNA reads as TGTGCCAGCAGCCCCACCCAGGGAAACACCATATATTTT. Translated, it gives CASSPTQGNTIYF.

The chain combines TRBV7-2 with TRBJ2-3, with TRBD1 matching 7 bases. The CDR3 runs 15 residues. The V segment lost 1 base and the J segment 1 base; nucleotides outside the gene matches: 2. Germline-derived CDR1 and CDR2 are SGHTA and FQGNSA. This chain's CDR3 is CASSLEGQGTDTQYF. The CDR3 DNA is TGTGCCAGCAGCTTAGAAGGACAGGGCACAGATACGCAGTATTTT.

CDR3: CASSIRTAEGEKLFF. Written as DNA, the CDR3 is TGTGCCAGTAGTATAAGGACAGCCGAGGGGGAAAAACTGTTTTTT. The V call is TRBV19, the J call TRBJ1-4; weak D call: TRBD1 (6 bases). The germline CDR1 and CDR2 sequences are LNHDA and SQIVND (reference sequence). Trimming took off 2 bases at V and 8 bases at J, with 15 bases between the two ends. CDR3 length: 15 residues.

This clone was recorded a few times. CDR3 amino acids: CASSIAGTGAWEQFF. The CDR3 region has the DNA TGTGCCAGTAGTATCGCCGGGACAGGGGCATGGGAGCAGTTCTTC. The chain has TRBV19 and TRBJ2-1; 10 bases are a match to TRBD1. In germline, CDR1 is LNHDA, CDR2 SQIVND (reference sequence). This CDR3 has 15 residues. V shed 3 bases, J shed 10 bases, and the junction held 9 bases outside the gene matches.

The chain links TRBV30 to TRBJ2-5, with D hard to call. The V and J ends lost 0 bases and 2 bases respectively, with 10 bases between them. The CDR3 length is 14 residues. Germline CDR1 GTSNPN, CDR2 SVGIG (reference sequence). The CDR3 nucleotides read TGTGCCTGGAGTGTAACGGCGGTACAAGAGACCCAGTACTTC. Protein: CAWSVTAVQETQYF.

The chain recombines TRBV2 with TRBJ1-4; no clear D. There are 13 residues in the CDR3. Germline V CDR1 and CDR2: SNHLY, FYNNEI. With 7 bases removed from V and 3 bases from J, the gap between germline ends came to 9 bases. CDR3 loop: CASNRGANEKLFF. CDR3 in DNA: TGTGCCAGCAATCGGGGAGCTAATGAAAAACTGTTTTTT.

The chain joins TRBV4-1 to TRBJ2-7; D is ambiguous. Trimming shortened V by 6 bases and J by 2 bases, and 14 bases separated the two germline ends. Per the germline V gene, CDR1 is MGHRA and CDR2 is YSYEKL. The CDR3 consists of 14 residues. The CDR3 DNA follows: TGCGCCAGCAGTGGGCCCCGCTGGACCTACGAGCAGTACTTC. This encodes CASSGPRWTYEQYF.

A few counts support this clone. The chain's CDR3 is CASSLDGWAGGPSNEQFF. The DNA of the CDR3 is TGCGCCAGCAGCTTGGACGGTTGGGCGGGGGGGCCTTCCAATGAGCAGTTCTTC. The chain links TRBV5-1 to TRBJ2-1, with 9 bases identical to TRBD2. The ends lost 0 bases at V and 6 bases at J; junction bases unmatched: 13. Germline lookup yields CDR1 SGHRS and CDR2 YFSETQ. The CDR3 loop spans 18 amino acids. Using reference TRBV5-1 and TRBJ2-1 for the parts outside the CDR3, the full variable domain is KAGVTQTPRYLIKTRGQQVTLSCSPISGHRSVSWYQQTPGQGLQFLFEYFSETQRNKGNFPGRFSGRQFSNSRSEMNVSTLELGDSALYLCASSLDGWAGGPSNEQFFGPGTRLTVL.